Listed here are 13 T cell receptor beta chains from one sample, sequenced in a study of T cells in Graves' hyperthyroidism and ophthalmopathy. The TCR beta CDR3 regions underwent amplification using RNA transcripts as the source. First-round RT-PCR with HTBI primers amplified the TCR CDR3 region. One entry per CDR3 protein, called by TCRdb with MiXCR from the multiplex PCR reads. The table records about 400,000 distinct CDR3 sequences, about 15% of them present only once. What was sequenced was blood. The receptors were gathered from a woman in her twenties or thirties with Graves' hyperthyroidism.

This clonotype was recorded only once. The chain combines TRBV6-9 with TRBJ2-7, with D possibly TRBD2 on 6 matching bases. CDR3 length equals 16 residues. The germline V gene has CDR1 MNHGY and CDR2 SVAAGI. V lost 3 bases and J 2 bases, leaving 17 bases between the germline ends. CDR3 nucleotide sequence: TGTGCCAGCAGTTACGGTCCCCCTGCGGGAACCTACGAGCAGTACTTC. It yields the protein CASSYGPPAGTYEQYF.

This clonotype was seen many times. The genes are TRBV28 and TRBJ1-5, with D unclear. Trimming stripped 9 bases from V and 4 bases from J, with 19 bases between. This CDR3 has 15 amino acids. Germline assignment: CDR1 MDHEN and CDR2 SYDVKM. In DNA, the CDR3 is TGTGCCAGTCAGAAGTCAGGTCGGACTAATCAGCCCCAGCATTTT. Amino acid sequence: CASQKSGRTNQPQHF.

This clonotype was picked up many times. CDR3 residues: CSARVFGLAGGGDEQFF. Here the CDR3 DNA reads TGCAGTGCTAGGGTTTTTGGACTAGCGGGAGGAGGCGATGAGCAGTTCTTC. J is TRBJ2-1 and V is TRBV20-1; 14 bases are shared with TRBD2. CDR3 length: 17 residues. V lost 3 bases to trimming and J lost 8 bases; unmatched junction nucleotides: 12. Per germline, CDR1 DFQATT and CDR2 SNEGSKA (reference sequence).

This clonotype has only a few counts. This chain links TRBV6-1 with TRBJ2-2; D possibly corresponds to TRBD1 (5 bases). The CDR3 covers 14 residues. Germline loops: CDR1 MNHNS, CDR2 SASEGT. Trimming left V 6 bases short and J 6 bases short, with 14 bases between. The CDR3: CASRRQGIAGELFF. The CDR3 bases are TGTGCCAGCAGAAGGCAGGGTATCGCCGGGGAGCTGTTTTTT.

This clonotype has ten or more counts. The J gene is TRBJ1-1, the V gene TRBV12-3 or TRBV12-4; D possibly corresponds to TRBD1 (6 bases). V lost 1 base and J 11 bases, leaving 14 bases between the germline ends. The CDR3 covers 13 residues. CDR3 region: CASSLGDNLKAFF. The CDR3, as DNA: TGTGCCAGCAGTTTAGGGGACAACCTAAAGGCTTTCTTT.

This clonotype has a handful of counts. J is TRBJ2-1 and V is TRBV6-1; D is possibly TRBD1 (6 bases). The CDR3 has 12 amino acids. Looked up from germline, CDR1 is MNHNS and CDR2 is SASEGT. Trimming stripped 3 bases from V and 10 bases from J, with 10 bases between. In DNA, the CDR3 is TGTGCCAGCAGTGAGACAGGCTGGGAGCAGTTCTTC. Translated: CASSETGWEQFF.

This clonotype occurred many times. J is TRBJ2-7 and V is TRBV28; D might be TRBD2 (6 bases). Trimming left V 5 bases short and J 3 bases short, with 11 bases between. Germline-derived CDR1 and CDR2 are MDHEN and SYDVKM. The CDR3 runs to 13 residues. This chain's CDR3 is CASSQRDFYEQYF. The CDR3 region has the DNA TGTGCCAGCAGTCAAAGGGACTTCTACGAGCAGTACTTC.

The chain is built from TRBV20-1 and TRBJ2-5, with TRBD2 matching 7 bases. Per the germline V gene, CDR1 is DFQATT and CDR2 is SNEGSKA (reference sequence). V was clipped by 6 bases and J by 4 bases; unmatched bases: 11. The CDR3 totals 14 residues. CDR3 protein: CSADLAAARETQYF. CDR3 bases: TGCAGTGCAGACCTAGCGGCGGCCCGAGAGACCCAGTACTTC.

This sequence joins TRBV20-1 and TRBJ2-5; D is perhaps TRBD2 (5 bases). V was pared by 7 bases and J by 2 bases, with 8 bases between. This CDR3 is built from 11 residues. Germline V CDR1 and CDR2: DFQATT, SNEGSKA (reference sequence). CDR3 coding DNA: TGCAGTGGAGAGCGGCAAGAGACCCAGTACTTC. Translation: CSGERQETQYF.

Of note for this clonotype: A much larger clonotype is one base distant, so this may be a read error. This rearrangement joins TRBV7-9 to TRBJ2-2, with 8 nucleotides matching TRBD2. The CDR3 sequence is 17 residues long. Germline V gene lookup returns CDR1 SEHNR and CDR2 FQNEAQ (reference sequence). The CDR3 sequence is CVSSPSGHLRDTGELFF. The CDR3 DNA is TGTGTCAGTAGCCCTAGCGGGCACCTGAGGGACACCGGGGAGCTGTTTTTT. Full variable domain (rest looked up from reference TRBV7-9 and TRBJ2-2): DTGVSQNPRHKITKRGQNVTFRCDPISEHNRLYWYRQTLGQGPEFLTYFQNEAQLEKSRLLSDRFSAERPKGSFSTLEIQRTEQGDSAMYLCVSSPSGHLRDTGELFFGEGSRLTVL.

The chain is built from TRBV27 and TRBJ2-1; D uncertain. This CDR3 spans 13 amino acids. Germline CDR1 is MNHEY and CDR2 is SMNVEV (reference sequence). V lost 10 bases to trimming and J lost 2 bases, with 12 bases between them. CDR3 sequence reads: CATSTPPYNEQFF. For the CDR3, the DNA is TGTGCCACCTCTACTCCGCCCTACAATGAGCAGTTCTTC.

With respect to this clonotype: A much larger clone differs from this one at a single base, so this may be a read error. The chain joins TRBV7-6 to TRBJ2-7, with D unresolved. V was clipped by 3 bases and J by 7 bases, with 7 bases between them. The CDR3 extends over 11 amino acids. Germline CDR1 is SGHVS and CDR2 is FNYEAQ. This chain's CDR3 is CASSFDNEQYF. As DNA, the CDR3 is TGTGCCAGCAGCTTCGACAATGAGCAGTACTTC. Complete variable domain (other parts from reference TRBV7-6 and TRBJ2-7): GAGVSQSPRYKVTKRGQDVALRCDPISGHVSLYWYRQALGQGPEFLTYFNYEAQQDKSGLPNDRFSAERPEGSISTLTIQRTEQRDSAMYRCASSFDNEQYFGPGTRLTVT.

There are a few counts of this clonotype. The chain combines TRBV20-1 with TRBJ1-5; TRBD1 is a possible D gene (6 bases). This CDR3 comprises 13 residues. V lost 7 bases, J lost 0 bases, and 10 bases lay in between. Germline V gene data show CDR1 as DFQATT and CDR2 as SNEGSKA (reference sequence). CDR3 protein: CSGQDDSNQPQHF. The CDR3, as DNA: TGCAGTGGACAGGATGATAGCAATCAGCCCCAGCATTTT.